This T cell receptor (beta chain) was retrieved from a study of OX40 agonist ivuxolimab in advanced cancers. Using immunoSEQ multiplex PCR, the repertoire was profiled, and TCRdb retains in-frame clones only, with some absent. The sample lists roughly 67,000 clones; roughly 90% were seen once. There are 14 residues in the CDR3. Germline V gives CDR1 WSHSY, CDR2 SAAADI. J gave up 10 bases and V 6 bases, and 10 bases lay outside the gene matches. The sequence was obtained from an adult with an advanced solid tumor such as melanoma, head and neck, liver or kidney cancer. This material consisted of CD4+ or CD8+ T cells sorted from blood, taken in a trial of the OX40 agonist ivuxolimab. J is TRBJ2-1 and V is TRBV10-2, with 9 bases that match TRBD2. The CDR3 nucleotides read TGCGCCAGCAGGGTGGGACTAGCCACGCCCGAGCAGTTCTTC. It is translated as CASRVGLATPEQFF.